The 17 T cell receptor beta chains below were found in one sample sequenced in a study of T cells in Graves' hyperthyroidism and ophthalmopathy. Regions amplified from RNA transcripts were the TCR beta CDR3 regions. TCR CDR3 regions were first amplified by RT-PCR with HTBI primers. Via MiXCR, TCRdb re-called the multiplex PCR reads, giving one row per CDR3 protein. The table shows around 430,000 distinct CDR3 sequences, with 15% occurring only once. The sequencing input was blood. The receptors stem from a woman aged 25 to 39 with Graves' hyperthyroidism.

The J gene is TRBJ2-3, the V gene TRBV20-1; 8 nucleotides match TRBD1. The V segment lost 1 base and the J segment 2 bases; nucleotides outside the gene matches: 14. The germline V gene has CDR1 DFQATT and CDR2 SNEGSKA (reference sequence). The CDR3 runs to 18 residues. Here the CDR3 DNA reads TGCAGTGCTAGAGGTACAGGGGGGCGCGGCTACTACACAGATACGCAGTATTTT. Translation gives CSARGTGGRGYYTDTQYF.

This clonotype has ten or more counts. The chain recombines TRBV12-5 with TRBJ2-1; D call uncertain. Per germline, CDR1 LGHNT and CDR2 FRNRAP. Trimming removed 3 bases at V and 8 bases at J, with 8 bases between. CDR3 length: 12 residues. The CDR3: CASGFGPYEQFF. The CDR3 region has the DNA TGTGCTAGTGGTTTTGGCCCGTATGAGCAGTTCTTC.

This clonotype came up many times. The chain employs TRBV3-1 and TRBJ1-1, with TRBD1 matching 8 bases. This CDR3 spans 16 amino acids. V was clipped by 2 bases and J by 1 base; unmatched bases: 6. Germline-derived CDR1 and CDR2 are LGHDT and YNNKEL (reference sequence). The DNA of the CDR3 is TGTGCCAGCAGCCAACCGATCGGGACAGGGAACACTGAAGCTTTCTTT. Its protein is CASSQPIGTGNTEAFF.

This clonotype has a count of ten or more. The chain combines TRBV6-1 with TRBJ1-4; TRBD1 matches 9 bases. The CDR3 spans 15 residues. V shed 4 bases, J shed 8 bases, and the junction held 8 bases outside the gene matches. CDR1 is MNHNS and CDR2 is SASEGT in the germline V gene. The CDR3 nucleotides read TGTGCCAGCAGTGCGCCGGGACAGGGTGTCGAAAAACTGTTTTTT. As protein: CASSAPGQGVEKLFF.

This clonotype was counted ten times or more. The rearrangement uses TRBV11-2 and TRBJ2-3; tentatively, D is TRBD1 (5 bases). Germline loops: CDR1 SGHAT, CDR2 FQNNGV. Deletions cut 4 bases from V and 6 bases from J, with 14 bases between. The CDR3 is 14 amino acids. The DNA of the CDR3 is TGTGCCAGCAGCTCAACCCAGGGAATGGATACGCAGTATTTT. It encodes CASSSTQGMDTQYF.

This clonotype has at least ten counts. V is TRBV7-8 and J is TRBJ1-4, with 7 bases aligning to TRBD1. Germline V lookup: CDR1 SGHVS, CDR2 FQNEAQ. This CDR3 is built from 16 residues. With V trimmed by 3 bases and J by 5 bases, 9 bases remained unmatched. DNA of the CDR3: TGTGCCAGCAGCTTCGGGACAGCCTCTTTAAATGAAAAACTGTTTTTT. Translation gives CASSFGTASLNEKLFF.

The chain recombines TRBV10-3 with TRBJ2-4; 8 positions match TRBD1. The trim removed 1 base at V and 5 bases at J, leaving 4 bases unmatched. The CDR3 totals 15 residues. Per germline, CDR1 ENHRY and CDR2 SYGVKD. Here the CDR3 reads CAISEYRTGQNIQYF. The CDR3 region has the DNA TGTGCCATCAGTGAGTACAGGACAGGGCAAAACATTCAGTACTTC.

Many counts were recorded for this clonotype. CDR3 residues: CATSDPATSGRETQYF. The CDR3 DNA sequence: TGTGCCACCAGTGATCCGGCGACTAGCGGGAGGGAGACCCAGTACTTC. The rearrangement joins TRBV24-1 to TRBJ2-5; TRBD2 matches at 13 bases. J gave up 5 bases and V 3 bases, and 5 bases lay outside the gene matches. Germline CDR1 KGHDR, CDR2 SFDVKD. The CDR3 runs to 16 residues.

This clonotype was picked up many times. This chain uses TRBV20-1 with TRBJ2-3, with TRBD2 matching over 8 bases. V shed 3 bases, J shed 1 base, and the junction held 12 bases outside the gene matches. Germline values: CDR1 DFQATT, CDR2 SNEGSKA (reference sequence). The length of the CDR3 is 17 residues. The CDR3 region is CSASPLSKAGGTDTQYF. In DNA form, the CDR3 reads TGCAGTGCTAGTCCGCTTTCAAAAGCGGGAGGCACAGATACGCAGTATTTT.

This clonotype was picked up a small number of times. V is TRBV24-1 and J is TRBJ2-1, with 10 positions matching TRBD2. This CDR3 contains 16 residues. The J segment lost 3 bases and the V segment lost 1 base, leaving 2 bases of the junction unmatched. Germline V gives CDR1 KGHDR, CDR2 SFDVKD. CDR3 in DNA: TGTGCCACCAGTGATTTAAAGCGGGAGGGCTACAATGAGCAGTTCTTC. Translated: CATSDLKREGYNEQFF.

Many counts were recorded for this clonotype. In DNA form, the CDR3 reads TGCGCCAGCAGCTTCGGGGGTCCGTACAATGAGCAGTTCTTC. Its protein product is CASSFGGPYNEQFF. This chain joins TRBV5-1 and TRBJ2-1; tentatively, D is TRBD2 (6 bases). The V and J ends lost 2 bases and 4 bases respectively, with 10 bases between them. The germline V gene encodes CDR1 SGHRS and CDR2 YFSETQ. The CDR3 sequence is 14 residues long.

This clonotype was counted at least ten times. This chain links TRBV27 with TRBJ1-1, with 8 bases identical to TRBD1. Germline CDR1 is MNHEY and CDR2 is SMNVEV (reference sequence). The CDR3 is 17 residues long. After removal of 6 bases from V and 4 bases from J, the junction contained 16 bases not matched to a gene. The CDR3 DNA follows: TGTGCCAGCAGCCCTCGACTGGACAGGGTCTGGGGCACTGAAGCTTTCTTT. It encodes CASSPRLDRVWGTEAFF.

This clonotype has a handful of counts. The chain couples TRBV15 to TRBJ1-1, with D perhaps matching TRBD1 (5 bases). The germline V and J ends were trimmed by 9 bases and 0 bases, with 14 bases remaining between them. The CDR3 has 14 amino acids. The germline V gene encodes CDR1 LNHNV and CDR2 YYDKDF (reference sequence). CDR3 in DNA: TGTGCCACAGCTCCCGACAGCATGAACACTGAAGCTTTCTTT. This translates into CATAPDSMNTEAFF. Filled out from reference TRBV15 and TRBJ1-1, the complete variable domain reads DAMVIQNPRYQVTQFGKPVTLSCSQTLNHNVMYWYQQKSSQAPKLLFHYYDKDFNNEADTPDNFQSRRPNTSFCFLDIRSPGLGDTAMYLCATAPDSMNTEAFFGQGTRLTVV.

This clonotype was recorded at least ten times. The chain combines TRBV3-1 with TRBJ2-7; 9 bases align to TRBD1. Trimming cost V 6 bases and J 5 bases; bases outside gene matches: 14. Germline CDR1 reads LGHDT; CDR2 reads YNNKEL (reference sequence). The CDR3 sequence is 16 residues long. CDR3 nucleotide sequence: TGTGCCAGCAGGTCAAGCGGACAGGGGACGAGAAACGAGCAGTACTTC. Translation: CASRSSGQGTRNEQYF.

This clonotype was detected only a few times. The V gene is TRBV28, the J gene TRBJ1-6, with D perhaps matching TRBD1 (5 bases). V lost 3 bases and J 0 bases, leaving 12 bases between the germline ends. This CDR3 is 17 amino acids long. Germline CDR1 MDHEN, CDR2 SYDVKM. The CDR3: CASSFGHGNSYNSPLHF. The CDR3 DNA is TGTGCCAGCAGTTTCGGACACGGAAACTCCTATAATTCACCCCTCCACTTT.

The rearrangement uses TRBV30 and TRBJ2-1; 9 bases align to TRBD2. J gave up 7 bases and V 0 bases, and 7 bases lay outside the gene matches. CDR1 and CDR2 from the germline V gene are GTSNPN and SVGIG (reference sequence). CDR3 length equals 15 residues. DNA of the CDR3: TGTGCCTGGAGTGTAAAGGCGGGAGGGAGGAATGAGCAGTTCTTC. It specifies CAWSVKAGGRNEQFF.

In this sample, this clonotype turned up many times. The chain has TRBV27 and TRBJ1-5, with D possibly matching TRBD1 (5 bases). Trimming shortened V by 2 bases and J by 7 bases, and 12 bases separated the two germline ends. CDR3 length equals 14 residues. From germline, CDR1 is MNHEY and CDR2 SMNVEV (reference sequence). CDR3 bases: TGTGCCAGCAGTTTAAGGAGGGGAGGCCAGCCCCAGCATTTT. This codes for CASSLRRGGQPQHF.